This is a list of T cell receptor beta chains from one sample in a study of blood T cell repertoires in COVID-19. Data came from immunoSEQ multiplex PCR; TCRdb stores just in-frame clones and leaves some out. The data show about 210,000 clones, about four fifths seen once. Sequencing was performed on peripheral blood. Receptor source: a woman aged 45-65 years with active or convalescent COVID-19. Both conserved end residues are part of each CDR3. A D gene is named only where the DNA matches it firmly. Size is stated for part of the rows, as once, few or many counts, or as a class when the clone is expanded.

J gene,clone size,D gene,V gene,CDR3 protein,CDR3 DNA
TRBJ1-4,-,-,TRBV14,CASSQVMAGEKLFF,TGTGCCAGCAGCCAAGTGATGGCAGGGGAAAAACTGTTTTTT
TRBJ2-1,once,TRBD1,TRBV5-1,CASSLQRTGSSYNEQFF,TGCGCCAGCAGCTTGCAGAGGACAGGGAGCTCCTACAATGAGCAGTTCTTC
TRBJ2-2,-,-,TRBV6-5,CASISIAVNTGELFF,TGTGCCAGCATTTCTATAGCGGTCAACACCGGGGAGCTGTTTTTT
TRBJ2-3,-,-,TRBV3-1/TRBV3-2,CASSERGTDTQYF,TGTGCCAGCAGCGAACGGGGCACAGATACGCAGTATTTT
TRBJ1-1,-,TRBD1,TRBV2,CASNRDRDAEAFF,TGTGCCAGCAACCGGGACAGGGACGCTGAAGCTTTCTTT
TRBJ1-6,-,TRBD1,TRBV3-1/TRBV3-2,CASRGGTGIGSPLHF,TGTGCCAGCAGGGGTGGGACAGGCATAGGTTCACCCCTCCACTTT
TRBJ2-5,once,TRBD2,TRBV7-2,CASQVKFGGTGGTQYF,TGTGCCAGCCAGGTCAAGTTCGGGGGGACCGGAGGGACCCAGTACTTC
TRBJ1-2,-,-,TRBV3-1/TRBV3-2,CASSQEKRGWGYGYTF,TGTGCCAGCAGCCAAGAAAAAAGAGGGTGGGGATATGGCTACACCTTC
TRBJ1-1,-,TRBD1,TRBV19,CASSRSKGQGATEAFF,TGTGCCAGTAGTAGAAGTAAAGGACAGGGGGCCACTGAAGCTTTCTTT
TRBJ2-2,once,TRBD2,TRBV10-3,CAISGQRGITGELFF,TGTGCCATCAGTGGCCAGCGGGGAATCACCGGGGAGCTGTTTTTT
TRBJ1-6,-,TRBD1,TRBV5-1,CASSSGQNSPLHF,TGCGCCAGCAGCTCGGGACAGAATTCACCCCTCCACTTT